Following are 18 T cell receptor beta chains from one sample sequenced in a study of cytomegalovirus exposure and HLA in healthy donors (dated by TCRdb to the late 2010s). The library was made by the immunoSEQ multiplex PCR assay. A mixture of 60 forward primers for TCR Vbeta segments and 13 reverse primers for TCR Jbeta segments was used in the multiplex PCR. Here the immuneACCESS table is served through TCRdb, limited to in-frame sequences with V and J called. Missing clones are a known gap in these copies; in checked studies unresolved V genes cover under half, and the rest lacks a known reason. This sample lists approximately 130,000 clones; about 80% were detected once. Roughly 4% of the sample belongs to the ten largest clones. The sample consisted of PBMCs. The receptors stem from a woman aged 40 to 50 in good health and CMV-seronegative.

In this sample, this clone turned up a few times. V gene TRBV7-2 combines with J gene TRBJ1-1, with 9 nucleotides matching TRBD1. The CDR3 runs to 13 residues. After removal of 7 bases from V and 6 bases from J, the junction contained 6 bases not matched to a gene. CDR1 SGHTA and CDR2 FQGNSA come from the germline V gene. The CDR3 bases are TGTGCCAGCACCCTCGACAGGGGGGCTGAAGCTTTCTTT. It codes for CASTLDRGAEAFF.

The gene calls are TRBV6-5 and TRBJ1-4, with TRBD1 as a possible D gene (6 bases). CDR3 length equals 15 residues. Germline CDR1 reads MNHEY; CDR2 reads SVGAGI. Deletions cut 3 bases from V and 7 bases from J, with 15 bases between. The CDR3 loop reads CASSYGGRVGEKLFF. The CDR3 bases are TGTGCCAGCAGTTATGGGGGCAGGGTGGGTGAAAAACTGTTTTTT.

The CDR3 nucleotides are TGTGCCAGCAGCCCCCGGGCGAGCGGGAGTGGCACAGATACGCAGTATTTT. It specifies CASSPRASGSGTDTQYF. The V gene is TRBV4-2, the J gene TRBJ2-3; 8 bases match TRBD2. V trimming: 4 bases; J trimming: 1 base; junction bases outside the gene matches: 10. This CDR3 has 17 amino acids. Looked up from germline, CDR1 is LGHNA and CDR2 is YNFKEQ.

This clone came up once. V gene TRBV5-4 combines with J gene TRBJ2-1, with a weak D call TRBD2 (5 bases). The CDR3 is 15 amino acids. Trimming pared 6 bases from V and 2 bases from J, leaving 15 bases between. Germline CDR1 SGHNT, CDR2 YYREEE (reference sequence). CDR3 in amino acids: CASTPTGSPYNEQFF. CDR3 sequence (DNA): TGTGCCAGCACCCCCACGGGGTCGCCCTACAATGAGCAGTTCTTC.

CDR3 sequence (DNA): TGTGCCAGCTCCAACAGGGCAATCTACGAGCAGTACTTC. Translation: CASSNRAIYEQYF. V gene TRBV28 combines with J gene TRBJ2-7; perhaps TRBD1 as D (6 bases). Trimming took off 8 bases at V and 3 bases at J, with 14 bases between the two ends. The CDR3 loop spans 13 amino acids. Germline lookup yields CDR1 MDHEN and CDR2 SYDVKM.

V usage is TRBV6-5 and J usage is TRBJ2-7; weak D call: TRBD2 (7 bases). From germline, CDR1 is MNHEY and CDR2 SVGAGI. Trimming took off 5 bases at V and 6 bases at J, with 20 bases between the two ends. The CDR3 spans 15 residues. This chain's CDR3 is CASSAVGGGLSEQYF. The CDR3 DNA reads TGTGCCAGCAGTGCAGTGGGGGGGGGCTTGAGCGAGCAGTACTTC.

The DNA for the CDR3 is TGTGCCAGCACCCACGGCAGGGGAAATTCACCCCTCCACTTT. Protein: CASTHGRGNSPLHF. This chain uses TRBV6-5 with TRBJ1-6; weak D call: TRBD1 (6 bases). The germline V gene has CDR1 MNHEY and CDR2 SVGAGI. There are 14 residues in the CDR3. Trimming shortened V by 7 bases and J by 7 bases, and 14 bases separated the two germline ends.

The chain combines TRBV7-2 with TRBJ2-1; the D gene is possibly TRBD2 (6 bases). From germline, CDR1 is SGHTA and CDR2 FQGNSA. This CDR3 has 16 residues. V was clipped by 1 base and J by 1 base, with 11 bases between them. The CDR3 nucleotides read TGTGCCAGCAGCTTAGGTGCTGGGGGGTCCTACAATGAGCAGTTCTTC. Translation gives CASSLGAGGSYNEQFF.

This rearrangement joins TRBV5-4 to TRBJ2-7, with a weak D call TRBD2 (5 bases). Looked up from germline, CDR1 is SGHNT and CDR2 is YYREEE (reference sequence). Trimming left V 4 bases short and J 5 bases short, with 22 bases between. The CDR3 length is 16 residues. The CDR3 sequence: CASSSGPLRMENEQYF. The CDR3, as DNA: TGTGCCAGCAGCAGCGGTCCTCTAAGGATGGAGAACGAGCAGTACTTC.

The J gene is TRBJ2-5, the V gene TRBV27, with a tentative D call TRBD1 (6 bases). The DNA end is more similar to TRBJ2-7, so the J call may be wrong. CDR3 length equals 15 residues. Germline V gene sequence: CDR1 MNHEY, CDR2 SMNVEV (reference sequence). The CDR3 sequence: CASRQFRTVGSEQYF. The CDR3 DNA is TGTGCCAGCAGACAATTTCGGACAGTAGGATCCGAGCAGTACTTC.

This clone appeared once. The rearrangement links TRBV7-9 to TRBJ2-1; 7 bases align to TRBD2. Germline-derived CDR1 and CDR2 are SEHNR and FQNEAQ (reference sequence). The CDR3 totals 16 residues. The CDR3 nucleotides are TGTGCGTTGACTAGCCCTACGTTATCCCTCTACAATGAGCAGTTCTTC. Protein sequence: CALTSPTLSLYNEQFF.

The rearrangement joins TRBV6-5 to TRBJ1-3, with a tentative D call TRBD1 (5 bases). CDR1 is MNHEY, CDR2 SVGAGI, per germline. This CDR3 is 15 amino acids long. Trimming removed 4 bases from V and 4 bases from J, with 14 bases in between. The CDR3 DNA sequence: TGTGCCAGCAGTTTCTCGACAGACTCGGGAAACACCATATATTTT. This sequence encodes CASSFSTDSGNTIYF.

The chain employs TRBV2 and TRBJ2-7, with D maybe TRBD1 (6 bases). V was shortened by 1 base and J by 5 bases, with 12 bases between the two germline ends. Germline V gives CDR1 SNHLY, CDR2 FYNNEI. CDR3 length: 14 residues. In nucleotides, the CDR3 is TGTGCCAGCAGTGAAGTACAGGGATTCCACGAGCAGTACTTC. Its translation: CASSEVQGFHEQYF.

This chain uses TRBV29-1 with TRBJ1-5; TRBD1 might be the D (5 bases). The CDR3 sequence is 14 residues long. V dropped 4 bases and J dropped 0 bases, with 10 bases sitting between them. Germline lookup yields CDR1 SQVTM and CDR2 ANQGSEA. CDR3 sequence (DNA): TGCAGCGTTGTTACAGGTGTTAGCAATCAGCCCCAGCATTTT. Residues: CSVVTGVSNQPQHF. Filled out from reference TRBV29-1 and TRBJ1-5, the complete variable domain reads SAVISQKPSRDICQRGTSLTIQCQVDSQVTMMFWYRQQPGQSLTLIATANQGSEATYESGFVIDKFPISRPNLTFSTLTVSNMSPEDSSIYLCSVVTGVSNQPQHFGDGTRLSIL.

The gene calls are TRBV7-3 and TRBJ2-3; D is perhaps TRBD1 (6 bases). V was clipped by 7 bases and J by 2 bases, with 13 bases between them. The V gene's germline CDR1 is SGHTA and CDR2 FQGTGA. The CDR3 totals 14 residues. The CDR3 reads CASKRTVLTDTQYF. CDR3 DNA: TGTGCCAGCAAGAGGACAGTACTCACAGATACGCAGTATTTT.

This clone was observed a handful of times. A junction boundary mismatches the germline segment, possibly from a read error. Here the CDR3 reads CARSQELGTGVGGAFF. CDR3 sequence (DNA): TGCGCCCGCAGCCAAGAGCTGGGGACAGGGGTCGGCGGGGCTTTCTTT. The chain recombines TRBV4-1 with TRBJ1-1; TRBD1 matches 10 bases. Germline V lookup: CDR1 MGHRA, CDR2 YSYEKL. The CDR3 is 16 residues long.

The gene calls are TRBV6-1 and TRBJ1-3, with 9 bases that match TRBD1. Germline CDR1 is MNHNS and CDR2 is SASEGT. V trimming: 6 bases; J trimming: 4 bases; junction bases outside the gene matches: 7. The CDR3 has 15 residues. CDR3 protein: CASRSGTGWGNTIYF. Written as DNA, the CDR3 is TGTGCCAGCAGATCCGGGACAGGGTGGGGAAACACCATATATTTT.

The chain carries TRBV28 and TRBJ1-2; weak D call: TRBD1 (5 bases). The CDR3 covers 13 residues. V was clipped by 3 bases and J by 5 bases, with 10 bases between them. Germline CDR1 is MDHEN and CDR2 is SYDVKM. CDR3 in DNA: TGTGCCAGCAGTTTGATGGCAGGGTATGGCTACACCTTC. Its protein product is CASSLMAGYGYTF.